This T cell receptor (beta chain) was found in a study of blood T cell repertoires in COVID-19. Study details: Whether acute or convalescent, the COVID-19 samples came from the United States, Italy and Spain. The cDNA or gDNA used as material had been derived from T cells, B-cell-depleted T cells, or PBMCs.

Authors' processing steps: Reference gene primer amplification yielded estimated nucleated cell counts. Data came from immunoSEQ multiplex PCR; TCRdb stores just in-frame clones and leaves some out. The DNA gave D and trimming, while V, J and clone size come from that table. The sample has more than 150,000 clones; roughly four fifths are singletons. V was pared by 5 bases and J by 8 bases, with 25 bases between. CDR1 is SQVTM and CDR2 is ANQGSEA in the germline V gene. There are 16 residues in the CDR3. This chain connects TRBV29-1 to TRBJ1-3; tentatively, D is TRBD1 (5 bases). Sequencing was carried out using peripheral blood. This clonotype originated in a woman aged 40-49 years with acute or convalescent COVID-19. The CDR3 sequence is CSVPISGTEEGDTIYF. The CDR3 nucleotides read TGCAGCGTTCCTATCTCCGGGACTGAGGAGGGCGACACCATATATTTT. The full variable domain, rest sourced from reference TRBV29-1 and TRBJ1-3, is SAVISQKPSRDICQRGTSLTIQCQVDSQVTMMFWYRQQPGQSLTLIATANQGSEATYESGFVIDKFPISRPNLTFSTLTVSNMSPEDSSIYLCSVPISGTEEGDTIYFGEGSWLTVV.